Listed below are T cell receptor beta chains from one sample, sequenced in a study of cytomegalovirus exposure and HLA in healthy donors. The protocol was immunoSEQ multiplex PCR, while the TCRdb copy is restricted to in-frame clones and leaves out a portion. The sample lists 85,000 to 100,000 clones, 60% to 75% occurring once. The source material was PBMCs. Receptor source: a man between 60 and 75 years old in good health and CMV-seronegative. Both conserved end residues are part of each CDR3. D genes are given only for firm matches. A row's size may be missing; if present it is once, few, many or a size class.

d_call clone_size j_call v_call cdr3_nt cdr3_aa
TRBD2 - TRBJ2-3 TRBV29-1 TGCAGCGTTGTTGGTACTAGCGGGCACGTTAGCACAGATACGCAGTATTTT CSVVGTSGHVSTDTQYF
- - TRBJ1-2 TRBV19 TGTGCCAGTAGTATCCAAAGGGGATATGGCTACACCTTC CASSIQRGYGYTF
- - TRBJ1-3 TRBV5-1 TGCGCCAGCAGCTTGGCCGGTTACGGAAACACCATATATTTT CASSLAGYGNTIYF
TRBD1 - TRBJ1-2 TRBV27 TGTGCCAGCAGTTCCCCCGCCCAGACAGGGAACTATGGCTACACCTTC CASSSPAQTGNYGYTF
- - TRBJ2-7 TRBV29-1 TGCAGCGTTGGCAGTTCCTACGAGCAGTACTTC CSVGSSYEQYF
- - TRBJ1-6 TRBV29-1 TGCAGCGTCGACTTGAGCTCCTATAATTCACCCCTCCACTTT CSVDLSSYNSPLHF
TRBD2 - TRBJ2-1 TRBV30 TGTGCCTGGAGTAGTGGAGCGGGGATATACAATGAGCAGTTCTTC CAWSSGAGIYNEQFF
- - TRBJ1-3 TRBV2 TGTGCCAGCAGCCTAGGAAACACCATATATTTT CASSLGNTIYF
- - TRBJ1-1 TRBV2 TGTGCCAGCAGGCGCTTCCAGGGATCCCAGGAAGCTTTCTTT CASRRFQGSQEAFF
- - TRBJ2-7 TRBV30 TGTGCCTGGAGTGTCGGGAATACCTACGAGCAGTACTTC CAWSVGNTYEQYF
- - TRBJ1-6 TRBV5-4 TGTGCCAGCAGCTTGGGGGGCAGGGTACGTCATTCACCCCTCCACTTT CASSLGGRVRHSPLHF
- - TRBJ1-3 TRBV6-6 TGTGCCAGCCTTGATGACACCATCTCTGGAAACACCATATATTTT CASLDDTISGNTIYF
- - TRBJ1-2 TRBV11-2 TGTGCCAGCACCGACGCGGGAAATGGCTACACCTTC CASTDAGNGYTF
TRBD1 - TRBJ1-6 TRBV7-9 TGTTCCAGCAGCTCCCGACAGGGGTTCAATTCACCCCTCCACTTT CSSSSRQGFNSPLHF
- few TRBJ2-7 TRBV7-3 TGTGCCAGCAGCCCCACGGGTGATCGCTACGAGCAGTACTTC CASSPTGDRYEQYF
- - TRBJ2-7 TRBV2 TGTGCCAGCATGGGCGCCTCCTACGAGCAGTACTTC CASMGASYEQYF
TRBD1 - TRBJ1-3 TRBV4-1 TGCGCCAGCAGCCTTACCTTGGGCAGGACAGGGGACGGAAACACCATATATTTT CASSLTLGRTGDGNTIYF
- - TRBJ1-2 TRBV6-1 TGTGCCAGCAAAAATAGTCAGGGGAACTATGGCTACACCTTC CASKNSQGNYGYTF
- - TRBJ1-3 TRBV4-1 TGCGCCAGCAGCCACCTAACAGGCTTCTCTGGAAACACCATATATTTT CASSHLTGFSGNTIYF
TRBD2 - TRBJ2-7 TRBV2 TGTGCCAGCAGTGGTAGCGGGAGCGAGCAGTACTTC CASSGSGSEQYF
TRBD1 - TRBJ2-4 TRBV29-1 TGCAGCGTTGTGAGTGTGGACAGGGGGGCCCTAGCCAAAAACATTCAGTACTTC CSVVSVDRGALAKNIQYF
- few TRBJ1-2 TRBV28 TGTGCCAGCATGAACAGGCGAGTGGGTGGCTACACCTTC CASMNRRVGGYTF
TRBD2 - TRBJ2-1 TRBV6-5 TGTGCCAGCAGCAGACGCGGGGGGCGCTACAATGAGCAGTTCTTC CASSRRGGRYNEQFF
TRBD2 - TRBJ2-1 TRBV5-3 TGTGCCAGAAGCTTGGGGGGCAAGCGGGAGGAAAGCTCCTACAATGAGCAGTTCTTC CARSLGGKREESSYNEQFF
- - TRBJ1-1 TRBV6-1 TGTGCCAGCAGTGATACCTACTCTGAGGCTTTCTTT CASSDTYSEAFF
TRBD1 few TRBJ1-2 TRBV4-2 TGTGCCAGCAGCCAGGCGACAGGGCTGGGGTATGGCTACACCTTC CASSQATGLGYGYTF
TRBD1 - TRBJ2-1 TRBV7-3 TGTGCCAGCAGCCCGGGACAGGTGGGTGAGCAGTTCTTC CASSPGQVGEQFF
- medium-sized TRBJ1-1 TRBV19 TGTGCCAGTAGTCTCTCAGGGGCTAGGGGGACTGAAGCTTTCTTT CASSLSGARGTEAFF
TRBD1 few TRBJ1-5 TRBV6-1 TGTGCCAGCAGTGAAAAGGGCAGGGGGCGCTTCGTAGATCAGCCCCAGCATTTT CASSEKGRGRFVDQPQHF
- - TRBJ1-2 TRBV11-2 TGTGCCAGCAGCCTGCGGGCGGGGGGCGGTGGCTACACCTTC CASSLRAGGGGYTF
- - TRBJ1-6 TRBV5-4 TGTGCCAGCAGCCTGGCGGGGGTAAATTCACCCCTCCACTTT CASSLAGVNSPLHF
- - TRBJ1-1 TRBV19 TGTGCCAGTAGTATACAGGGGTTGCCCCCAATCGAAGCTTTCTTT CASSIQGLPPIEAFF